This TCR beta chain came from a study of post-analysis software for immune sequencing data. General study results and limits: Same-batch preparations were strongly co-clustered by F measure.

Built from TCR beta cDNA, the libraries had unique molecular identifiers in them. Out of about 0.9 to 11 million T cells, roughly 0.5 million cDNA molecules were generated. TCRdb re-called the PCR reads with MiXCR, one entry per CDR3 protein. The sample lists approximately 460,000 distinct CDR3 sequences, roughly 45% occurring once. As to this clonotype: Its antigen remains unknown.

This sequence was found in a girl aged 5-17 years with multiple sclerosis. The sequencing sample was made of blood.

CDR3 sequence: CASSLEAAGANNEQYF. The CDR3 bases are TGTGCCAGCAGCTTAGAGGCAGCGGGAGCTAACAATGAGCAGTACTTC. V and J are TRBV7-8 and TRBJ2-7; 8 bases are a match to TRBD2. CDR3 size: 16 residues. The junction had 12 bases not matched to a gene; V was cut back by 1 base and J by 7 bases. Germline values: CDR1 SGHVS, CDR2 FQNEAQ.